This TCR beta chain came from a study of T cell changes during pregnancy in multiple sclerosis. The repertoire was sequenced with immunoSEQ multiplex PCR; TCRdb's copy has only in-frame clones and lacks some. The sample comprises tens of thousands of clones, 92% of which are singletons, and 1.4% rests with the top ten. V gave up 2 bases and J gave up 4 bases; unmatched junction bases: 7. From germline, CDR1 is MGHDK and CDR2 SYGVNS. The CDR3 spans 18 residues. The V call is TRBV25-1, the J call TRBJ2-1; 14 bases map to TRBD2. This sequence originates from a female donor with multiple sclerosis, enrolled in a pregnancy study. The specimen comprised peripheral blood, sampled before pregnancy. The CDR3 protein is CASSEPGLAGATYNEQFF. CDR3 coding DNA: TGTGCCAGCAGTGAACCGGGACTAGCGGGGGCCACATACAATGAGCAGTTCTTC.